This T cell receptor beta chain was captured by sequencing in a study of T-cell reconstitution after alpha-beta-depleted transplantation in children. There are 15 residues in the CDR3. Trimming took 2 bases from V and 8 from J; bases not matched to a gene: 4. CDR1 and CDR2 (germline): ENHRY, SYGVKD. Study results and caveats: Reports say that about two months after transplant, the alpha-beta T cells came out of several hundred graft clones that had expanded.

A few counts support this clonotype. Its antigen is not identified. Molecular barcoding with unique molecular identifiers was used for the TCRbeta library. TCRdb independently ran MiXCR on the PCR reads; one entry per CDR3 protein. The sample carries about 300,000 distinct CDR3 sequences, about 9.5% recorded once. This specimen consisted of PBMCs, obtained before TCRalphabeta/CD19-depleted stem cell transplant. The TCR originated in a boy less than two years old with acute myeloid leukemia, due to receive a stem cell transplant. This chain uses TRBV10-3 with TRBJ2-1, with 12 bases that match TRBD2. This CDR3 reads CAISEGLAGTDEQFF. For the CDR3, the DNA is TGTGCCATCAGTGAGGGACTAGCGGGAACGGATGAGCAGTTCTTC.